This is a list of T cell receptor beta chains from one sample in a study of identical twins. TCRdb re-called the 5' RACE reads through MiXCR, storing one row per CDR3 protein. The top ten clones hold around 1.6% of a sample with around 960,000 distinct CDR3 sequences, over 9% of them seen once. The same specimen was also included in a second study, on yellow fever vaccine responses in identical twins.

Sequenced material: PBMCs. The receptors were gathered from a woman in her late teens or twenties in good health. The CDR3 runs from the conserved cysteine through the conserved F or W. A D gene is named only where the DNA matches it firmly. Where a row states a size, it is once, few, many or the class of an expanded clone; other rows omit it.

CDR3 | DNA | V | D | size | J
CASSSPIGSAKNIQYF | TGTGCCAGCAGCTCCCCCATTGGGTCAGCCAAAAACATTCAGTACTTC | TRBV7-6 | NA | NA | TRBJ2-4
CASSWFGSLSPYEQYF | TGCGCCAGCAGCTGGTTTGGGTCCCTGAGCCCCTACGAGCAGTACTTC | TRBV5-1 | NA | NA | TRBJ2-7
CASSGTGANTEAFF | TGCGCCAGCAGCGGAACAGGGGCGAACACTGAAGCTTTCTTT | TRBV5-1 | TRBD1 | NA | TRBJ1-1
CSVEGRVNTEAFF | TGCAGCGTTGAGGGCAGAGTGAACACTGAAGCTTTCTTT | TRBV29-1 | NA | few | TRBJ1-1
CSVEDGGTDTQYF | TGCAGCGTTGAAGACGGAGGCACAGATACGCAGTATTTT | TRBV29-1 | NA | NA | TRBJ2-3
CASSSLAGAPNEQFF | TGTGCCAGCAGCTCCTTAGCGGGGGCGCCTAATGAGCAGTTCTTC | TRBV5-4 | TRBD2 | NA | TRBJ2-1
CASSQDRGLETQYF | TGTGCCAGCAGCCAAGACAGGGGGCTGGAGACCCAGTACTTC | TRBV4-2 | TRBD1 | NA | TRBJ2-5
CSAREGGLAASYEQYF | TGCAGTGCTAGAGAGGGGGGACTAGCGGCCTCCTACGAGCAGTACTTC | TRBV20-1 | TRBD2 | few | TRBJ2-7
CAISRDRDYMSAFF | TGTGCCATCAGTAGGGACAGGGATTATATGAGTGCTTTCTTT | TRBV10-3 | TRBD1 | few | TRBJ1-1
CSVPSDSSYEQYF | TGCAGTGTGCCTTCGGACAGCTCCTACGAGCAGTACTTC | TRBV20-1 | NA | NA | TRBJ2-7
CASRRTGLEQETQYF | TGCGCCAGCAGACGAACAGGGTTGGAGCAAGAGACCCAGTACTTC | TRBV5-1 | NA | many | TRBJ2-5
CASSADRADYEQYF | TGTGCCAGCAGTGCGGACAGGGCGGACTACGAGCAGTACTTC | TRBV2 | TRBD1 | NA | TRBJ2-7
CASSRRAAKNIQYF | TGTGCCAGCAGCCGACGGGCGGCCAAAAACATTCAGTACTTC | TRBV3-1 | NA | few | TRBJ2-4
CASSWSGSQETQYF | TGCGCCAGCAGCTGGAGCGGGAGCCAAGAGACCCAGTACTTC | TRBV5-1 | TRBD2 | NA | TRBJ2-5
CASSLGGTGGIEAFF | TGTGCCAGCAGTTTAGGGGGGACAGGGGGGATTGAAGCTTTCTTT | TRBV28 | TRBD1 | NA | TRBJ1-1
CASSLSGKDEQFF | TGTGCCAGCAGCTTAAGCGGGAAGGATGAGCAGTTCTTC | TRBV7-3 | NA | few | TRBJ2-1
CASSLGGREQYF | TGCGCCAGCAGCTTAGGGGGTAGAGAGCAGTACTTC | TRBV5-1 | NA | many | TRBJ2-7
CSVQAPGTQYF | TGCAGCGTTCAGGCTCCGGGGACCCAGTACTTC | TRBV29-1 | NA | few | TRBJ2-5
CASRPGTGISYGYTF | TGTGCCAGCAGACCCGGGACAGGGATTAGTTATGGCTACACCTTC | TRBV28 | TRBD1 | NA | TRBJ1-2
CASRSTGPRLDEQFF | TGTGCCAGCAGATCAACCGGGCCTAGGTTGGATGAGCAGTTCTTC | TRBV28 | NA | few | TRBJ2-1
CASSQQAGVETQYF | TGTGCCAGCAGTCAACAGGCCGGGGTAGAGACCCAGTACTTC | TRBV12-3/TRBV12-4 | NA | few | TRBJ2-5
CASSEAGSSGAYEQYF | TGTGCCAGCAGTGAAGCTGGCTCTAGCGGGGCCTACGAGCAGTACTTC | TRBV25-1 | TRBD2 | NA | TRBJ2-7
CAISRTSENEQYF | TGTGCCATCAGTCGGACTAGCGAAAACGAGCAGTACTTC | TRBV10-3 | TRBD2 | NA | TRBJ2-7
CSAKTSGRLFSTDTQYF | TGCAGTGCTAAAACTAGCGGGAGATTGTTTAGCACAGATACGCAGTATTTT | TRBV20-1 | TRBD2 | many | TRBJ2-3
CASSPGTVEWNEKLFF | TGTGCCAGCAGTCCCGGGACCGTCGAGTGGAATGAAAAACTGTTTTTT | TRBV12-3/TRBV12-4 | NA | few | TRBJ1-4
CASSPDRWSSYEQYF | TGTGCCAGCAGCCCGGACAGGTGGAGCTCCTACGAGCAGTACTTC | TRBV7-9 | TRBD1 | few | TRBJ2-7
CASSLVGGAASYNEQFF | TGCGCCAGCAGCTTGGTTGGGGGGGCGGCCTCCTACAATGAGCAGTTCTTC | TRBV5-1 | NA | NA | TRBJ2-1
CASSPTRDLHEQYF | TGTGCCAGCAGTCCCACCCGGGACCTACACGAGCAGTACTTC | TRBV28 | NA | few | TRBJ2-7
CSASRAQGDTEAFF | TGCAGTGCTAGCCGCGCCCAGGGGGACACTGAAGCTTTCTTT | TRBV20-1 | TRBD1 | few | TRBJ1-1
CSARDDRVNYGYTF | TGCAGTGCTAGAGATGACAGGGTTAACTATGGCTACACCTTC | TRBV20-1 | TRBD1 | NA | TRBJ1-2
CASRKKRSPTTDTQYF | TGTGCCAGCAGAAAAAAGCGGTCTCCAACCACAGATACGCAGTATTTT | TRBV6-1 | NA | few | TRBJ2-3
CASSLDSHQHF | TGTGCCAGCAGTTTAGACAGCCACCAGCATTTT | TRBV12-3/TRBV12-4 | NA | few | TRBJ1-5
CASSLDTFKDIQYF | TGTGCCAGCAGTCTTGACACGTTTAAAGACATTCAGTACTTC | TRBV12-3/TRBV12-4 | NA | few | TRBJ2-4
CASSEPRGYGYTF | TGTGCCAGCAGTGAACCAAGGGGGTATGGCTACACCTTC | TRBV25-1 | NA | few | TRBJ1-2
CASSTRGNGEAFF | TGTGCCAGCAGCACCAGGGGAAATGGTGAAGCTTTCTTT | TRBV12-3/TRBV12-4 | NA | many | TRBJ1-1
CASSFSSEKLFF | TGTGCCAGCAGCTTTAGTAGTGAAAAACTGTTTTTT | TRBV11-2 | NA | NA | TRBJ1-4
CSASGPNNEQFF | TGCAGTGCTAGTGGACCCAACAATGAGCAGTTCTTC | TRBV20-1 | NA | NA | TRBJ2-1
CASSVPCCGEETQYF | TGCGCCAGCAGTGTGCCTTGCTGCGGCGAAGAGACCCAGTACTTC | TRBV23-1 | NA | NA | TRBJ2-5
CASTEAQETQYF | TGTGCCAGCACTGAAGCGCAAGAGACCCAGTACTTC | TRBV2 | NA | NA | TRBJ2-5
CSVVSLQHSINYGYTF | TGCAGCGTTGTATCGCTTCAACACAGCATCAACTATGGCTACACCTTC | TRBV29-1 | NA | NA | TRBJ1-2
CASSSRDFTDTQYF | TGTGCCAGCAGCTCCAGGGACTTCACAGATACGCAGTATTTT | TRBV7-8 | NA | few | TRBJ2-3
CASSLRGTGDLDGYTF | TGTGCCAGCAGCTTGAGGGGGACAGGGGACCTGGATGGCTACACCTTC | TRBV12-3/TRBV12-4 | TRBD1 | NA | TRBJ1-2